This TCR beta chain was profiled in a study of blood T cell repertoires in COVID-19. Those enrolled in Seattle joined during active infection and were followed longitudinally afterward. The CDR3 consists of 14 residues. The germline V and J ends were trimmed by 10 bases and 0 bases, with 13 bases remaining between them. The germline V gene has CDR1 SGHTS and CDR2 YDEGEE. Profiling relied on immunoSEQ multiplex PCR, and the TCRdb table lists in-frame clones only, not all of them. The repertoire holds around 310,000 clones, with roughly 90% as singletons. The chain recombines TRBV5-8 with TRBJ2-2; D not certain. The TCR originated in a woman aged 40 to 50 with COVID-19, enrolled during active disease. The sequencing sample was made of peripheral blood. The DNA for the CDR3 is TGTGCCTGTACCGTTCGCGCGAACACCGGGGAGCTGTTTTTT. Translating it yields CACTVRANTGELFF.